This T cell receptor (beta chain) comes out of a study of blood T cells in healthy people across ages. A second PCR of roughly 7 to 11 cycles used a sample-barcoded 5' primer and a J-beta primer mix. Through a template-switch adaptor with 12 random nucleotides, each cDNA molecule received a tag. TCRdb recomputed calls from the 5' RACE reads with MiXCR, one row per CDR3 protein. This sample has around 500,000 distinct CDR3 sequences, with 45% to 55% found just once. Germline V CDR1 and CDR2: MRHNA, SNTAGT. This CDR3 is built from 11 residues. Trimming removed 5 bases from V and 11 bases from J, with 12 bases in between.

The chain has TRBV6-4 and TRBJ1-2, with no clear D. The receptor's source is an elderly man in good health. The specimen was blood. The CDR3 loop reads CASSFRHLYTF. The CDR3 nucleotides read TGTGCCAGCAGTTTTAGGCATCTTTACACCTTC.